This T cell receptor (beta chain) derives from a study of blood T cell repertoires in COVID-19. At the level of the study: Sites in the United States, Italy and Spain provided acute and convalescent COVID-19 samples. In each case, the material was cDNA or gDNA derived from T cells, B-cell-depleted T cells, or PBMCs.

In the source study's methods: Amplified reference gene primers provided the basis for estimating nucleated cell counts. TCRdb's table, derived via immunoSEQ multiplex PCR, lists solely in-frame clones and lacks some. Clonal size and the V and J genes are those of that table, whereas D and trimming came from the DNA. The sample lists 35,000 to 40,000 clones, 75% to 90% occurring once. Germline loops: CDR1 SGHTA, CDR2 FQGNSA. With 5 bases clipped from V and 11 bases from J, the junction kept 6 bases outside the gene matches. The CDR3 covers 13 residues. The source of this sequence is a man between 65 and 85 years old with acute or convalescent COVID-19. The sequencing input was peripheral blood. The chain joins TRBV7-2 to TRBJ1-4, with 9 positions matching TRBD1. The CDR3 spells CASSLRQGGKLFF. The CDR3, as DNA: TGTGCCAGCAGCCTCCGACAGGGGGGGAAACTGTTTTTT.